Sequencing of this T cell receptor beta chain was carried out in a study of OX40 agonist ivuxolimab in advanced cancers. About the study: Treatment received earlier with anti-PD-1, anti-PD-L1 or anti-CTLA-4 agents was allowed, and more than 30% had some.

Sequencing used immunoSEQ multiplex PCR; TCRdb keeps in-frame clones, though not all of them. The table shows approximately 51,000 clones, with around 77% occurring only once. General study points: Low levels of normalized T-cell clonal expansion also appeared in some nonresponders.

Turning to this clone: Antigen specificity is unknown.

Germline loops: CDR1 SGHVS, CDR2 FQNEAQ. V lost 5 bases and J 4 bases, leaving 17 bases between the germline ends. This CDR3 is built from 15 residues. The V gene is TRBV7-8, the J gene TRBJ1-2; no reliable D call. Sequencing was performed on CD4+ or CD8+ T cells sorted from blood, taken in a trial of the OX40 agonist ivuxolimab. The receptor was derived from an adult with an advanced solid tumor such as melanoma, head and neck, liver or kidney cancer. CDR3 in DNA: TGTGCCAGCAGCCTACAACGCGACGCCCGCTATGGCTACACCTTC. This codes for CASSLQRDARYGYTF.